This is a list of T cell receptor beta chains from one sample in a study of shared clonotypes between healthy human individuals. Method: immunoSEQ multiplex PCR; TCRdb's copy keeps in-frame clones and lacks some. The data hold roughly 2.4 million clones, with 90% to 96% observed a single time. Material: naive CD4+ T cells sorted from blood. These receptors were obtained from a man younger than 35 in good health. Each CDR3 is given with its conserved first and last residue. The D gene is left open where the match is weak. Size is stated for part of the rows, as once, few or many counts, or as a class when the clone is expanded.

NA	TRBV6-1	TRBJ2-1	NA	CASRGRNSYNEQFF	TGTGCCAGCAGGGGACGAAACTCCTACAATGAGCAGTTCTTC
NA	TRBV5-1	TRBJ2-1	TRBD2	CASSLSGGSYNEQFF	TGCGCCAGCAGCTTGAGCGGGGGGTCCTACAATGAGCAGTTCTTC
NA	TRBV10-1	TRBJ2-1	TRBD2	CASSESGSSYNEQFF	TGCGCCAGCAGTGAAAGCGGGAGCTCCTACAATGAGCAGTTCTTC
NA	TRBV28	TRBJ2-7	TRBD1	CASRSLDRGLYEQYF	TGTGCCAGCAGAAGCCTTGACAGGGGGCTCTACGAGCAGTACTTC
NA	TRBV7-2	TRBJ2-6	NA	CASSLFQLSGANVLTF	TGTGCCAGCAGCTTGTTTCAGCTCTCTGGGGCCAACGTCCTGACTTTC
NA	TRBV18	TRBJ2-1	NA	CASSPGADTYNEQFF	TGTGCCAGCTCACCGGGAGCGGATACCTACAATGAGCAGTTCTTC
NA	TRBV30	TRBJ2-7	NA	CAGTPLSSYEQYF	TGTGCCGGTACACCCCTGAGCTCCTACGAGCAGTACTTC
NA	TRBV9	TRBJ2-4	TRBD1	CASSARQGTNIQYF	TGTGCCAGCAGCGCTAGACAGGGGACAAACATTCAGTACTTC
NA	TRBV5-1	TRBJ2-2	TRBD1	CASSFWTGANTGELFF	TGCGCCAGCAGCTTCTGGACAGGGGCGAACACCGGGGAGCTGTTTTTT
NA	TRBV6-5	TRBJ2-5	TRBD1	CATEDRASETQYF	TGTGCCACCGAGGACAGGGCGTCCGAGACCCAGTACTTC
NA	TRBV6-1	TRBJ2-2	TRBD2	CASKSGSGVTGELFF	TGTGCCAGCAAGTCAGGTAGCGGGGTAACCGGGGAGCTGTTTTTT
NA	TRBV28	TRBJ1-2	NA	CASSNWGDYGYTF	TGTGCCAGCTCGAATTGGGGAGACTATGGCTACACCTTC
NA	TRBV5-4	TRBJ2-7	NA	CASSAPGRNFYEQYF	TGTGCCAGCAGCGCCCCGGGACGAAATTTCTACGAGCAGTACTTC
NA	TRBV4-2	TRBJ2-1	TRBD2	CASSPAGGAGNEQFF	TGTGCCAGCAGCCCGGCCGGGGGGGCCGGTAATGAGCAGTTCTTC
NA	TRBV5-1	TRBJ1-2	NA	CASSLGYYGYTF	TGCGCCAGCAGCTTGGGGTATTATGGCTACACCTTC
NA	TRBV5-1	TRBJ2-5	NA	CASSFDSKLETQYF	TGCGCCAGCAGCTTTGATAGTAAATTAGAGACCCAGTACTTC
NA	TRBV9	TRBJ2-5	TRBD2	CASSVGTSGETQYF	TGTGCCAGCAGCGTAGGGACTAGCGGCGAGACCCAGTACTTC
NA	TRBV2	TRBJ2-1	NA	CASSGQVPRNNEQFF	TGTGCCAGCAGTGGCCAGGTCCCCAGAAACAATGAGCAGTTCTTC
once	TRBV2	TRBJ2-7	TRBD2	CATREGEGTLEQYF	TGTGCCACCCGGGAGGGGGAAGGGACCCTCGAGCAGTACTTC
NA	TRBV10-3	TRBJ2-1	NA	CAISEGTGSYNEQFF	TGTGCCATCAGTGAAGGGACGGGCTCCTACAATGAGCAGTTCTTC
NA	TRBV7-2	TRBJ1-1	TRBD1	CASSFGQAMNTEAFF	TGTGCCAGCAGCTTTGGACAGGCGATGAACACTGAAGCTTTCTTT
NA	TRBV18	TRBJ2-6	NA	CASSLTASSGANVLTF	TGTGCCAGCTCCCTGACAGCTAGCTCTGGGGCCAACGTCCTGACTTTC
NA	TRBV4-1	TRBJ2-2	NA	CASSHRRADTGELFF	TGCGCCAGCAGCCATCGTAGGGCGGACACCGGGGAGCTGTTTTTT
NA	TRBV10-3	TRBJ1-5	NA	CAIRTHPNQPQHF	TGTGCCATCAGAACCCACCCTAATCAGCCCCAGCATTTT
NA	TRBV6-1	TRBJ1-5	TRBD1	CASSEGDRVNQPQHF	TGTGCCAGCAGTGAGGGAGACAGGGTAAATCAGCCCCAGCATTTT
NA	TRBV7-2	TRBJ2-7	NA	CASSLDPYEQYF	TGTGCCAGCAGCTTAGACCCCTACGAGCAGTACTTC
NA	TRBV4-1	TRBJ1-2	TRBD1	CASSQATGYYGYTF	TGCGCCAGCAGCCAAGCGACAGGGTACTATGGCTACACCTTC
once	TRBV7-8	TRBJ2-1	TRBD2	CASSPDTSGRRNEQFF	TGTGCCAGCAGCCCAGACACTAGCGGGAGAAGGAATGAGCAGTTCTTC
NA	TRBV30	TRBJ2-5	TRBD1	CAWRYRGQETQYF	TGTGCCTGGAGATACAGGGGCCAAGAGACCCAGTACTTC
once	TRBV27	TRBJ1-2	NA	CASTLVGGAIYGYTF	TGTGCCAGCACCCTAGTGGGTGGCGCCATCTATGGCTACACCTTC
NA	TRBV5-1	TRBJ1-1	TRBD1	CASTPRTGVDTEAFF	TGCGCCAGCACCCCTCGCACAGGGGTCGACACTGAAGCTTTCTTT
NA	TRBV11-2	TRBJ2-1	NA	CASSLGPTGRFF	TGTGCCAGCAGCTTAGGGCCGACCGGCAGATTCTTC